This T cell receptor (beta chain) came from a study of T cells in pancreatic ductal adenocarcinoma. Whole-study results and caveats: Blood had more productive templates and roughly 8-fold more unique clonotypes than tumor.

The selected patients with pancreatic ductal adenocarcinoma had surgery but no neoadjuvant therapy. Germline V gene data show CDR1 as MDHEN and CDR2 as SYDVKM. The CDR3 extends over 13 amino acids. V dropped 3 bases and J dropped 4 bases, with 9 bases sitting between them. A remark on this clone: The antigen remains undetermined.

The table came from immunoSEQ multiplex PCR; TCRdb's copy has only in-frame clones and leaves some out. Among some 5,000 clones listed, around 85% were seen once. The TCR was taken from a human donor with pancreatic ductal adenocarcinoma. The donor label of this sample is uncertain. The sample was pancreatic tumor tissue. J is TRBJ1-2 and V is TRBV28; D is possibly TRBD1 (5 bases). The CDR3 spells CASSLGGGYGYTF. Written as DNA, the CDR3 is TGTGCCAGCAGTTTGGGGGGGGGCTATGGCTACACCTTC.